Listed below are T cell receptor beta chains from one sample, sequenced in a study of OX40 agonist ivuxolimab in advanced cancers. Profiled with immunoSEQ multiplex PCR; TCRdb holds only in-frame clones, not every one. In the table there are approximately 80,000 clones, about 94% of which are singletons. Material: CD4+ or CD8+ T cells sorted from blood, obtained in a trial of the OX40 agonist ivuxolimab. These receptor sequences come from an adult with an advanced solid tumor such as melanoma, head and neck, liver or kidney cancer. The CDR3 runs from the conserved cysteine through the conserved F or W. A D gene is named only where the DNA matches it firmly. Clone sizes are given selectively: once, few, many, or a class where the clone is expanded.

once	TRBV7-2	-	TRBJ2-1	TGTGCCAGCAGCTTATGGGTGTACAATGAGCAGTTCTTC	CASSLWVYNEQFF
-	TRBV7-2	TRBD2	TRBJ2-7	TGTGCCAGCAGCCCTCGGACTAGCGGGAGTTACGAGCAGTACTTC	CASSPRTSGSYEQYF
-	TRBV6-5	TRBD1	TRBJ1-1	TGTGCCAGCAGTACGGGACAGACTGAAGCTTTCTTT	CASSTGQTEAFF
-	TRBV4-2	TRBD1	TRBJ2-2	TGTGCCAGCAGCCCGGGACAGGGGGAGCTGTTTTTT	CASSPGQGELFF
-	TRBV2	TRBD1	TRBJ1-3	TGTGCCAGCAGGCGACAGGGGACAGGAAACACCATATATTTT	CASRRQGTGNTIYF
few	TRBV27	-	TRBJ2-7	TGTGCCAGCAGTCCGACCCGGGACACCTACTACGAGCAGTACTTC	CASSPTRDTYYEQYF
-	TRBV4-3	TRBD1	TRBJ2-1	TGCGCCAGCAGCCCCGGGACAGGGGTCGATGAGCAGTTCTTC	CASSPGTGVDEQFF
-	TRBV12-5	-	TRBJ2-7	TGTGCTAGTGCCCTATCGGGGTTCCAGTACTTC	CASALSGFQYF
-	TRBV28	-	TRBJ1-5	TGTGCCAGCAGTTTAATTACAAACCTTAATAGCAATCAGCCCCAGCATTTT	CASSLITNLNSNQPQHF
-	TRBV4-2	-	TRBJ1-5	TGTGCCAGCAGCCAAGATCGCGAGCAGCCCCAGCATTTT	CASSQDREQPQHF
-	TRBV6-1	-	TRBJ2-1	TGTGCCAGCTGCTATTACAATGAGCAGTTCTTC	CASCYYNEQFF
once	TRBV7-3	-	TRBJ2-7	TGTGCCAGCAGCTTAGGACCCCCTGGGACAACCTACGAGCAGTACTTC	CASSLGPPGTTYEQYF
-	TRBV29-1	TRBD1	TRBJ1-1	TGCAGCGCAACCGGGACAGGGGCAACTGAAGCTTTCTTT	CSATGTGATEAFF
-	TRBV9	TRBD1	TRBJ2-7	TGTGCCAGCAGCGCCGGGACAGCGGACCTGTACGAGCAGTACTTC	CASSAGTADLYEQYF
-	TRBV7-3	TRBD2	TRBJ2-2	TGTGCCAGCAGCTTAACGCATAGCGGGGCTATCACCGGGGAGCTGTTTTTT	CASSLTHSGAITGELFF
-	TRBV19	TRBD1	TRBJ1-1	TGTGCCAGTAGGACAGGGGTTTGGGACACTGAAGCTTTCTTT	CASRTGVWDTEAFF
-	TRBV28	-	TRBJ1-5	TGTGCCAGCGAACAGGTCGGCAGGACTAATCAGCCCCAGCATTTT	CASEQVGRTNQPQHF
-	TRBV9	TRBD1	TRBJ1-1	TGTGCCAGCAGCGTAGGACAGGGGGCCCCCACTGAAGCTTTCTTT	CASSVGQGAPTEAFF
-	TRBV4-1	TRBD1	TRBJ1-6	TGCGCCAGCAGCCAATCTACAGGGGGCCGTTCACCCCTCCACTTT	CASSQSTGGRSPLHF
-	TRBV5-1	-	TRBJ2-7	TGCGCCAGCAGCTTCGGCCCGACTGGATCCTACGAGCAGTACTTC	CASSFGPTGSYEQYF
few	TRBV5-1	-	TRBJ2-7	TGCGCCAGCAGCTTGGGTCTCGAGCAGTACTTC	CASSLGLEQYF
-	TRBV28	TRBD1	TRBJ2-3	TGTGCCAGCACCCTATCGATGGGGACAGGCATCCCGGATACGCAGTATTTT	CASTLSMGTGIPDTQYF
-	TRBV19	-	TRBJ1-2	TGTGCCAGTAGTCTGCCCCGGGACACTACCCCTAACTATGGCTACACCTTC	CASSLPRDTTPNYGYTF
-	TRBV30	TRBD1	TRBJ2-7	TGTGCCTGGAGTCCCGGGACAGGGGCCTACGAGCAGTACTTC	CAWSPGTGAYEQYF
-	TRBV15	-	TRBJ2-3	TGTGCCACCAGCAGACCACGGGACTTTATGGATACGCAGTATTTT	CATSRPRDFMDTQYF
-	TRBV7-9	-	TRBJ2-7	TGTGCCAGCCTCAGGGGGGACTCCTACGAGCAGTACTTC	CASLRGDSYEQYF
-	TRBV9	TRBD1	TRBJ2-7	TGTGCCAGCAGCTCAGGGACAGCCTACGAGCAGTACTTC	CASSSGTAYEQYF
-	TRBV7-7	-	TRBJ2-5	TGTGCCAGCAGCTTTAGGCAGTTAGAGACCCAGTACTTC	CASSFRQLETQYF
-	TRBV27	-	TRBJ2-5	TGTGCCAGCAGTTTATCCATCGACAGAAAAGAGACCCCGTACTTC	CASSLSIDRKETPYF
-	TRBV7-2	-	TRBJ2-7	TGTGCCAGCAGCCCTGCCTCTGGATCCTACGAGCAGTACTTC	CASSPASGSYEQYF
-	TRBV27	TRBD1	TRBJ1-3	TGTGCCAGCAGTCCAGACAGGGGGGCAGGAAACACCATATATTTT	CASSPDRGAGNTIYF
once	TRBV28	-	TRBJ1-3	TGTGCCAGCAGTCGGCCTCTGTACAGGGCCCGTGGAAACACCATATATTTT	CASSRPLYRARGNTIYF
-	TRBV4-3	-	TRBJ1-4	TGCGCCAGCAGCCAGAGCGACAGGAGCGGGGAAAAACTGTTTTTT	CASSQSDRSGEKLFF
-	TRBV19	-	TRBJ1-1	TGTGCCAGTAGGTTCAGGGGTACGGATGAAGCTTTCTTT	CASRFRGTDEAFF